Below, 31 T cell receptor beta chains from the same sample are listed, as sequenced in a study of CD8 T cells in ankylosing spondylitis. TCRdb analysed the 5' RACE reads with MiXCR anew, one entry per CDR3 protein. The sample shows around 120,000 distinct CDR3 sequences, around 9.3% of them seen only once. The source material was blood, either unsorted or a sorted T cell fraction (not recorded which). The receptors stem from a male donor with ankylosing spondylitis or in good health (not recorded which).

J is TRBJ2-7 and V is TRBV15, with 10 bases lining up with TRBD1. The germline V gene has CDR1 LNHNV and CDR2 YYDKDF (reference sequence). V was pared by 6 bases and J by 2 bases, with 7 bases of the junction left unmatched. The CDR3 sequence is 15 residues long. The CDR3 sequence: CATSYTGTGAYEQYF. The CDR3, as DNA: TGTGCCACCAGTTATACCGGGACAGGGGCCTACGAGCAGTACTTC.

This clonotype was detected many times. This chain links TRBV2 with TRBJ2-1; 13 bases match TRBD2. CDR1 is SNHLY and CDR2 is FYNNEI in the germline V gene. V shed 6 bases and J 9 bases; nucleotides not matched to a gene: 8. The CDR3 spans 15 residues. The CDR3 protein is CASRRGTSGNTEQFF. CDR3 DNA sequence: TGTGCCAGCAGACGCGGGACTAGCGGGAACACTGAGCAGTTCTTC. Supplemented by reference TRBV2 and TRBJ2-1, the full variable domain reads EPEVTQTPSHQVTQMGQEVILRCVPISNHLYFYWYRQILGQKVEFLVSFYNNEISEKSEIFDDQFSVERPDGSNFTLKIRSTKLEDSAMYFCASRRGTSGNTEQFFGPGTRLTVL.

Points on this clonotype: This sequence may be a read error, since a much larger clone differs from it by one base. The chain uses TRBV20-1 and TRBJ1-1; a weak D match, TRBD1 (6 bases). Germline CDR1 and CDR2: DFQATT and SNEGSKA (reference sequence). This CDR3 has 13 amino acids. The CDR3 coding sequence is TGCAGTGCTAGGGTTGGGGGCCCGACTGTAGCTTTCTTT. Translating it yields CSARVGGPTVAFF.

The gene calls are TRBV29-1 and TRBJ2-2; D unclear. The CDR3 is made up of 14 amino acids. The germline V gene has CDR1 SQVTM and CDR2 ANQGSEA. V was trimmed by 3 bases and J by 1 base, leaving 9 bases between them. CDR3 region: CSVDGQVNTGELFF. The DNA of the CDR3 is TGCAGCGTTGATGGTCAGGTGAACACCGGGGAGCTGTTTTTT.

In its sample, this clonotype was seen a few times. The chain uses TRBV12-3 or TRBV12-4 and TRBJ2-2, with a weak D call TRBD2 (6 bases). The CDR3 spans 15 residues. The V end lost 10 bases, the J end lost 3 bases, and 18 bases lay between the germline ends. For the CDR3, the DNA is TGTGCCACACAATCCTCATGGGACTACACCGGGGAGCTGTTTTTT. The encoded protein is CATQSSWDYTGELFF.

V and J are TRBV20-1 and TRBJ2-1; possible D gene TRBD2, 5 bases. Deletions cut 6 bases from V and 5 bases from J, with 17 bases between. The CDR3 totals 14 residues. Germline loops: CDR1 DFQATT, CDR2 SNEGSKA (reference sequence). This chain's CDR3 is CSATHASGNNEQFF. The CDR3 DNA follows: TGCAGTGCCACCCACGCCAGCGGAAACAATGAGCAGTTCTTC.

V usage is TRBV20-1 and J usage is TRBJ2-2; possibly TRBD2 for D (6 bases). The CDR3 covers 14 residues. The germline CDR1 and CDR2 sequences are DFQATT and SNEGSKA (reference sequence). V gave up 5 bases and J gave up 0 bases, with 10 bases separating them. CDR3 bases: TGCAGTGCTTTAGCGGAATCGAACACCGGGGAGCTGTTTTTT. Its translation is CSALAESNTGELFF.

This clonotype was counted ten times or more. The rearrangement joins TRBV5-1 to TRBJ1-1; no definite D call. This CDR3 spans 15 amino acids. The V end lost 3 bases, the J end lost 4 bases, and 16 bases lay between the germline ends. Germline CDR1 is SGHRS and CDR2 is YFSETQ. CDR3 loop: CASSSGPQPGTEAFF. Here the CDR3 DNA reads TGCGCCAGCAGCTCCGGCCCCCAACCGGGCACTGAAGCTTTCTTT.

This clonotype was observed at least ten times. This chain joins TRBV20-1 and TRBJ2-5, with 12 bases that match TRBD1. Germline V gene sequence: CDR1 DFQATT, CDR2 SNEGSKA (reference sequence). This CDR3 region has 12 residues. With 3 bases clipped from V and 13 bases from J, the junction kept 6 bases outside the gene matches. The CDR3 reads CSARGQGASRYF. CDR3 DNA sequence: TGCAGTGCTAGGGGACAGGGGGCTTCAAGGTACTTC.

This sequence joins TRBV9 and TRBJ2-3; the match to TRBD2 covers 9 bases. CDR3 length: 16 amino acids. Trimming took 3 bases from V and 2 from J; bases not matched to a gene: 7. Germline-derived CDR1 and CDR2 are SGDLS and YYNGEE. CDR3 nucleotide sequence: TGTGCCAGCAGCGAAAGGGCGGGAGGGCCCACAGATACGCAGTATTTT. It specifies CASSERAGGPTDTQYF.

This clonotype was picked up many times. The chain joins TRBV20-1 to TRBJ2-5, with 7 bases matching TRBD1. This CDR3 has 14 amino acids. Germline V gene sequence: CDR1 DFQATT, CDR2 SNEGSKA (reference sequence). V dropped 5 bases and J dropped 3; count of bases not matched to a gene: 9. The DNA of the CDR3 is TGCAGTGCTGTCCCCGGGACAGAAAAAGAGACCCAGTACTTC. Its translation: CSAVPGTEKETQYF.

At least ten counts were recorded for this clonotype. CDR3 sequence (DNA): TGTGCCAGCAGCCCTAGCGGGAGAAGGAACTATGAGCAGTTCTTC. Protein: CASSPSGRRNYEQFF. V and J are TRBV7-2 and TRBJ2-1; 10 nucleotides match TRBD2. CDR3 size: 15 residues. Per germline, CDR1 SGHTA and CDR2 FQGNSA. V was pared by 5 bases and J by 8 bases, with 9 bases of the junction left unmatched.

The CDR3 protein is CSASPPAGYRNIQYF. The DNA of the CDR3 is TGCAGTGCTAGCCCCCCGGCGGGATATAGAAACATTCAGTACTTC. The rearrangement links TRBV20-1 to TRBJ2-4; D is perhaps TRBD2 (6 bases). Trimming took 3 bases from V and 6 from J, leaving 18 bases between them. Germline CDR1 is DFQATT and CDR2 is SNEGSKA (reference sequence). The CDR3 is made up of 15 amino acids.

This clonotype came up many times. The V and J genes are TRBV20-1 and TRBJ2-3, with a weak D call TRBD2 (6 bases). Germline V gene sequence: CDR1 DFQATT, CDR2 SNEGSKA (reference sequence). The CDR3 loop spans 13 amino acids. Trimming left V 7 bases short and J 3 bases short, with 14 bases between. The CDR3 DNA follows: TGCAGTGTTGAAACAGGAGGGACAGATACGCAGTATTTT. This codes for CSVETGGTDTQYF.

This clonotype was counted ten times or more. This chain connects TRBV5-1 to TRBJ2-1; TRBD1 aligns across 10 bases. The V gene end was trimmed by 4 bases and the J gene end by 6 bases; junction bases not matched to a gene: 7. CDR3 length equals 15 residues. Per germline, CDR1 SGHRS and CDR2 YFSETQ. The CDR3 sequence: CASSPPGTGVNEQFF. CDR3 in DNA: TGCGCCAGCAGCCCCCCCGGGACAGGGGTCAATGAGCAGTTCTTC.

The V and J genes are TRBV7-9 and TRBJ2-1; TRBD1 matches 8 bases. After removal of 7 bases from V and 5 bases from J, the junction contained 7 bases not matched to a gene. Germline V gene data show CDR1 as SEHNR and CDR2 as FQNEAQ (reference sequence). The CDR3 is made up of 14 amino acids. The CDR3 coding sequence is TGTGCCAGCAACTCCGGACAGGGTAACAATGAGCAGTTCTTC. As protein: CASNSGQGNNEQFF.

This clonotype was observed at least ten times. The genes are TRBV6-1 and TRBJ1-1, with 7 bases that match TRBD1. The germline V gene encodes CDR1 MNHNS and CDR2 SASEGT. Trimming removed 6 bases from V and 4 bases from J; junction bases left unmatched: 8. The CDR3 covers 14 residues. The chain's CDR3 is CASRTGSPSTEAFF. The CDR3 DNA reads TGTGCCAGCAGGACAGGGTCTCCCTCCACTGAAGCTTTCTTT.

This clonotype was seen ten or more times. The CDR3: CASSLESGAGGNEQFF. The DNA of the CDR3 is TGCGCCAGCAGCTTGGAATCTGGAGCGGGAGGCAATGAGCAGTTCTTC. The J gene is TRBJ2-1, the V gene TRBV5-1, with 9 bases matching TRBD2. Germline V gives CDR1 SGHRS, CDR2 YFSETQ. Trimming removed 0 bases from V and 6 bases from J; junction bases left unmatched: 7. CDR3 length equals 16 residues.

This clonotype has ten or more counts. This sequence joins TRBV12-3 or TRBV12-4 and TRBJ2-1; D is uncertain. The CDR3 contains 11 residues. V lost 5 bases and J lost 7, with 6 bases in between. The CDR3 DNA is TGTGCCAGCAGTCCCGCTAATGAGCAGTTCTTC. Residues: CASSPANEQFF.

This clonotype was found a few times. The chain has TRBV5-1 and TRBJ2-7; TRBD2 aligns across 13 bases. The CDR3 has 17 residues. J was trimmed by 4 bases and V by 0 bases; bases with no gene match: 7. In germline, CDR1 is SGHRS, CDR2 YFSETQ. CDR3 protein: CASSLDRTSGRGYEQYF. The CDR3 nucleotides are TGCGCCAGCAGCTTGGACCGGACTAGCGGGAGAGGTTACGAGCAGTACTTC.

This clonotype was seen at least ten times. The chain uses TRBV7-9 and TRBJ2-7, with D maybe TRBD2 (6 bases). V was cut by 4 bases and J by 0 bases, with 13 bases left in between. Germline V CDR1 and CDR2: SEHNR, FQNEAQ (reference sequence). CDR3 length equals 15 residues. For the CDR3, the DNA is TGTGCCAGCAGCTGGGTAGCGGCCAGCTCCTACGAGCAGTACTTC. This encodes CASSWVAASSYEQYF.

This clonotype was seen ten or more times. The chain employs TRBV7-2 and TRBJ2-2; tentatively, D is TRBD2 (5 bases). The V and J ends lost 4 bases and 5 bases respectively, with 20 bases between them. The germline CDR1 and CDR2 sequences are SGHTA and FQGNSA. The CDR3 is made up of 17 amino acids. CDR3 nucleotide sequence: TGTGCCAGCAGCTCTACGGGGATCAAGGGCAGAACCGGGGAGCTGTTTTTT. It encodes CASSSTGIKGRTGELFF. The full variable domain, in which reference TRBV7-2 and TRBJ2-2 provide the parts outside the CDR3, is GAGVSQSPSNKVTEKGKDVELRCDPISGHTALYWYRQSLGQGLEFLIYFQGNSAPDKSGLPSDRFSAERTGGSVSTLTIQRTQQEDSAVYLCASSSTGIKGRTGELFFGEGSRLTVL.

This clonotype appeared many times. The chain combines TRBV5-1 with TRBJ2-1; D remains ambiguous. Germline CDR1 and CDR2: SGHRS and YFSETQ. CDR3 length: 14 amino acids. V lost 0 bases to trimming and J lost 4 bases, with 8 bases between them. The CDR3 protein is CASSLGTLYNEQFF. The CDR3, as DNA: TGCGCCAGCAGCTTGGGTACGTTATACAATGAGCAGTTCTTC.

This clonotype appeared many times. This chain connects TRBV11-1 to TRBJ2-1; TRBD2 agrees at 8 bases. J lost 6 bases, V lost 1 base, and 5 bases had no gene match. The CDR3 runs to 15 residues. From germline, CDR1 is SGHAT and CDR2 FQDESV (reference sequence). The CDR3 protein is CASSLDAGGFNEQFF. The CDR3 DNA is TGTGCCAGCAGCTTAGATGCGGGGGGATTCAATGAGCAGTTCTTC.

This clonotype has at least ten counts. V is TRBV7-3 and J is TRBJ2-2; 14 bases match TRBD2. Germline CDR1 and CDR2: SGHTA and FQGTGA. Trimming took 3 bases from V and 4 from J; bases not matched to a gene: 7. The CDR3 sequence is 18 residues long. CDR3 nucleotide sequence: TGTGCCAGCAGCTTGACTAGCGGGAGGGCCCGGGGCACCGGGGAGCTGTTTTTT. Protein sequence: CASSLTSGRARGTGELFF.

This chain joins TRBV3-1 and TRBJ2-1; tentatively, D is TRBD1 (5 bases). CDR3 length: 11 amino acids. The V and J ends lost 1 base and 15 bases respectively, with 10 bases between them. Per the germline V gene, CDR1 is LGHDT and CDR2 is YNNKEL (reference sequence). The CDR3 here is CASSQVGVRFF. CDR3 nucleotides: TGTGCCAGCAGCCAAGTAGGGGTGCGGTTCTTC.

The table lists this clonotype with a few counts. As DNA, the CDR3 is TGTGCCACCAGTACGGGACAGAGTACCTATAGCAATCAGCCCCAGCATTTT. Residues: CATSTGQSTYSNQPQHF. This chain connects TRBV15 to TRBJ1-5, with TRBD1 matching over 7 bases. This CDR3 region has 17 residues. Germline values: CDR1 LNHNV, CDR2 YYDKDF (reference sequence). V lost 6 bases and J lost 0; bases outside the gene matches: 11.

The table lists this clonotype with many counts. The rearrangement uses TRBV12-3 or TRBV12-4 and TRBJ1-1; TRBD1 matches 7 bases. Trimming cost V 5 bases and J 9 bases; bases outside gene matches: 9. The CDR3 runs 13 residues. This CDR3 reads CASSPSGGRKAFF. The CDR3, as DNA: TGTGCCAGCAGTCCGTCAGGGGGTAGAAAAGCTTTCTTT.

This clonotype occurred many times. V gene TRBV29-1 combines with J gene TRBJ2-1; 12 bases map to TRBD2. Germline lookup yields CDR1 SQVTM and CDR2 ANQGSEA. This CDR3 region has 14 residues. V dropped 4 bases and J dropped 6; count of bases not matched to a gene: 4. CDR3 sequence (DNA): TGCAGCGTTGGACTAGCGGGAGCCTTCAATGAGCAGTTCTTC. Its translation is CSVGLAGAFNEQFF.

This clonotype appeared many times. V gene TRBV5-1 combines with J gene TRBJ2-7; 12 bases fit TRBD2. The germline V gene has CDR1 SGHRS and CDR2 YFSETQ. This CDR3 contains 13 residues. V shed 4 bases, J shed 6 bases, and the junction held 2 bases outside the gene matches. CDR3 in amino acids: CASSTGLAGEQYF. The CDR3 DNA reads TGCGCCAGCAGCACGGGACTAGCGGGCGAGCAGTACTTC.

This clonotype has ten or more counts. The gene calls are TRBV5-1 and TRBJ2-3; TRBD2 agrees at 7 bases. CDR1 SGHRS and CDR2 YFSETQ come from the germline V gene. V was clipped by 3 bases and J by 0 bases; unmatched bases: 10. The CDR3 extends over 17 amino acids. The CDR3 loop is CASSWPLGRESTDTQYF. The CDR3 coding sequence is TGCGCCAGCAGCTGGCCCTTGGGGCGGGAGAGCACAGATACGCAGTATTTT.